This TCR beta chain stems from a study of monozygotic twins with inflammatory bowel disease. The CDR3 consists of 15 residues. Germline loops: CDR1 MNHNS, CDR2 SASEGT. The study's findings and limits: Subtypes among T cells remained indistinguishable.

Researchers generated cDNA in eight separate reactions per sample. UMIs were attached via template switching, each with a 6-nucleotide sample barcode. After re-calling the 5' RACE reads, TCRdb lists one entry per CDR3 protein, DNA absent. This sample's clone table lists some 90,000 distinct CDR3 sequences. Of note for this clonotype: Antigen unknown.

V is TRBV6-1 and J is TRBJ2-6. Sample: blood. This clonotype was obtained from a human donor with ulcerative colitis or Crohn's disease, or a healthy co-twin of an affected twin (not recorded which). CDR3 sequence reads: CASSTKSSGANVLTF.